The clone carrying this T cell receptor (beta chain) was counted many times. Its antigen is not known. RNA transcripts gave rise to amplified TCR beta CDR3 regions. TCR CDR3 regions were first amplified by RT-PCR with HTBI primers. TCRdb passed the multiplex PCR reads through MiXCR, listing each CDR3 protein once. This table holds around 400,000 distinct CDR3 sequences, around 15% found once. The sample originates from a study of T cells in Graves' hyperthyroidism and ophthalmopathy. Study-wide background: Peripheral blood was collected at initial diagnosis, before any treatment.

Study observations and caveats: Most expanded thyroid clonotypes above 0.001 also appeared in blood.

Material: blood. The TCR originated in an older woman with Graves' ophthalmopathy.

The CDR3, as DNA: TGTGCCAGCAGCCAAAATATTGAGGAGACCCAGTACTTC. Encoded protein: CASSQNIEETQYF. This rearrangement joins TRBV3-1 to TRBJ2-5; D is ambiguous. Germline values: CDR1 LGHDT, CDR2 YNNKEL (reference sequence). The CDR3 length is 13 residues. Trimming took 2 bases from V and 5 from J, leaving 9 bases between them.